This TCR beta chain was sequenced in a study of vaccination effects on CD4 cells after COVID-19. Study-level background: With the ViraFEST assay, the study expanded antigen-specific CD4+ T cells using viral peptide pools, then sequenced them. Post-vaccine sampling occurred a median 72 days after the second dose. Findings of the study overall: The study enrolled few convalescent patients and sampled no early post-infection timepoints.

Measured with immunoSEQ multiplex PCR; TCRdb has only the in-frame clones, and not every one. The data contain roughly 45,000 clones, 60% to 75% of them singletons. When less than 13 days of culture had elapsed, CD4+ T cells were isolated. Either the mRNA-1273 or the BNT162b2 vaccine was given to participants as two doses. On day 3 and again on day 7, half the medium was replaced with IL-2 medium. The germline V gene encodes CDR1 SEHNR and CDR2 FQNEAQ (reference sequence). The CDR3 length is 15 residues. V was pared by 1 base and J by 7 bases, with 3 bases of the junction left unmatched. Note on this clone: Its antigen is unknown.

The sequences come from CD4+ T cells from PBMCs cultured without peptide, collected after COVID-19 vaccination. The chain has TRBV7-9 and TRBJ1-6; 8 bases match TRBD1. This sequence originates from a human donor who received a COVID-19 vaccine. The CDR3 sequence is CASSLGDRFNSPLHF. The CDR3 DNA reads TGTGCCAGCAGCTTAGGGGACAGGTTCAATTCACCCCTCCACTTT.